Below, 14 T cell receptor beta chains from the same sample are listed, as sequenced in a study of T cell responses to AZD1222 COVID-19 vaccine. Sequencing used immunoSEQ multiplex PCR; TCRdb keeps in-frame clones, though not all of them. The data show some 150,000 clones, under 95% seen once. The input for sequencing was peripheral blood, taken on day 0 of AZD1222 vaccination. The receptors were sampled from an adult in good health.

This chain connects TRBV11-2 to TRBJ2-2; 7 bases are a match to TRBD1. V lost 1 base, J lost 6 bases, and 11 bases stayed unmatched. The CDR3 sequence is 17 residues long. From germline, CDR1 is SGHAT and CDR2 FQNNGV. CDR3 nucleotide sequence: TGTGCCAGCAGCTTAGGATACAGAGACAGGGTCTCCGGGGAGCTGTTTTTT. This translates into CASSLGYRDRVSGELFF.

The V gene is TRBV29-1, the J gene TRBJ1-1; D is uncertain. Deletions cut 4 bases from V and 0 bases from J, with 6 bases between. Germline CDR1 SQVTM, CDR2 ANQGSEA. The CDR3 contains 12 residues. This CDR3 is CSVATMNTEAFF. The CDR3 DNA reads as TGCAGCGTTGCCACCATGAACACTGAAGCTTTCTTT.

CDR3 bases: TGTGCCAGCAGCTCTGGACAGTCCTACGAGCAGTACTTC. This encodes CASSSGQSYEQYF. The chain employs TRBV7-6 and TRBJ2-7; tentatively, D is TRBD1 (6 bases). The CDR3 contains 13 residues. The germline V gene encodes CDR1 SGHVS and CDR2 FNYEAQ. V lost 4 bases and J lost 1, with 8 bases in between.

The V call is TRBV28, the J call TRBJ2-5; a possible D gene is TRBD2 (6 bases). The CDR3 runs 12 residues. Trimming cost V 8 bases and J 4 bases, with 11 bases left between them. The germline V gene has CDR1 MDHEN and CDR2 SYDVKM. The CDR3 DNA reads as TGTGCCAGCCGGGGGTCACGAGAGACCCAGTACTTC. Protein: CASRGSRETQYF.

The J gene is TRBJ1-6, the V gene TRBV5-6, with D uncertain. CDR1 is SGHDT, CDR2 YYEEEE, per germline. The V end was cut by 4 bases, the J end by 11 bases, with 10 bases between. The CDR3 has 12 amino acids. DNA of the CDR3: TGTGCCAGCAGCCTCGCGGCGGCACCCCTCCACTTT. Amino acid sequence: CASSLAAAPLHF.

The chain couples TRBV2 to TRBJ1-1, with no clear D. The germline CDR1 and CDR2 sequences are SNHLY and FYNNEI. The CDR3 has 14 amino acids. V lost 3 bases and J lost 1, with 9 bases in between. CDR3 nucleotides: TGTGCCAGCAGTGACAAGGGCCCGAACACTGAAGCTTTCTTT. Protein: CASSDKGPNTEAFF.

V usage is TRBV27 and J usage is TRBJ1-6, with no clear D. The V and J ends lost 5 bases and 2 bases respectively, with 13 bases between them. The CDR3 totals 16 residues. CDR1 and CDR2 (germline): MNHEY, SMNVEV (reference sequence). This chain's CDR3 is CASSTLLRAYNSPLHF. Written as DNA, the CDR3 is TGTGCCAGCAGTACTCTACTTCGGGCCTATAATTCACCCCTCCACTTT.

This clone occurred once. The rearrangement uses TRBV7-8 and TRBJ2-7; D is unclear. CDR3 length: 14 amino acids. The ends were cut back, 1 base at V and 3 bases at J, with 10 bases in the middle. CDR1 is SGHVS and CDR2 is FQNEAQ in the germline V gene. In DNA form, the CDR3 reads TGTGCCAGCAGCTTAGAGAGGCTCGACTACGAGCAGTACTTC. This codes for CASSLERLDYEQYF.

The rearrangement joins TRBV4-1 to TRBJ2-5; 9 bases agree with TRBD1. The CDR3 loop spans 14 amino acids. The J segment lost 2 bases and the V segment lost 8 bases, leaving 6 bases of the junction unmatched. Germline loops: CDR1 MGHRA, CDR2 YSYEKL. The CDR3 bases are TGCGCCAGCGCCCCCGGGACAGGGCAAGAGACCCAGTACTTC. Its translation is CASAPGTGQETQYF.

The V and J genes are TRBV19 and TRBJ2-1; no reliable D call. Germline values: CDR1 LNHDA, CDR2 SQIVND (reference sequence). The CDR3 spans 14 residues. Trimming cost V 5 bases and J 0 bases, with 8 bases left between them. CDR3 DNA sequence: TGTGCCAGTAGTGGCAGAAGCTCCTACAATGAGCAGTTCTTC. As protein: CASSGRSSYNEQFF.

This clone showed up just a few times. The CDR3 here is CASSAGAGQRNEQFF. Here the CDR3 DNA reads TGTGCCAGCAGCGCAGGTGCGGGGCAGCGCAATGAGCAGTTCTTC. The gene calls are TRBV9 and TRBJ2-1; the D gene is possibly TRBD2 (6 bases). The germline V gene encodes CDR1 SGDLS and CDR2 YYNGEE. This CDR3 spans 15 amino acids. V dropped 3 bases and J dropped 6 bases, with 16 bases sitting between them.

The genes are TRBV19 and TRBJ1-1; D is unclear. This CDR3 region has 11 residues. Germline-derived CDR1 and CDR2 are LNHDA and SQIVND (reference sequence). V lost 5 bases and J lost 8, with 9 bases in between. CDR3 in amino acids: CASSLGPEAFF. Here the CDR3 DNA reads TGTGCCAGTAGTCTAGGGCCAGAAGCTTTCTTT.

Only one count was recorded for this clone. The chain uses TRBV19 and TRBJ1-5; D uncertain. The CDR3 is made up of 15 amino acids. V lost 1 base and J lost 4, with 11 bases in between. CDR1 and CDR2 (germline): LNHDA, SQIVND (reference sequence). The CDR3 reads CASSIVSRSNQPQHF. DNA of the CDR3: TGTGCCAGTAGTATAGTGTCGAGGTCTAATCAGCCCCAGCATTTT.

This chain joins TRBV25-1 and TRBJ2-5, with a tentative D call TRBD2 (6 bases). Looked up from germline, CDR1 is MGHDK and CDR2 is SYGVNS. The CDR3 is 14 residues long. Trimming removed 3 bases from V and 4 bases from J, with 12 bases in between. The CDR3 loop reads CASSEAPAGETQYF. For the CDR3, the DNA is TGTGCCAGCAGTGAGGCCCCAGCGGGAGAGACCCAGTACTTC.